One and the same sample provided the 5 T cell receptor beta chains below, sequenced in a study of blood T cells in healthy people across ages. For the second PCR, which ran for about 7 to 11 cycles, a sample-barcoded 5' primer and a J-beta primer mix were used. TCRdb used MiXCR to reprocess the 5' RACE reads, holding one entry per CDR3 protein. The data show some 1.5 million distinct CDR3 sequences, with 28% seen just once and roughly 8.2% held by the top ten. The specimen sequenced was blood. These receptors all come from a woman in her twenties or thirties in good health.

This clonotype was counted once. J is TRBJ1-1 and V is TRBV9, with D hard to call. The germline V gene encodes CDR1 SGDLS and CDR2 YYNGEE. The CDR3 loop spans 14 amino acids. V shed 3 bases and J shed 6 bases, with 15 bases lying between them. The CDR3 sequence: CASSGGRLGAEAFF. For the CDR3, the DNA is TGTGCCAGCAGCGGAGGACGACTTGGGGCTGAAGCTTTCTTT. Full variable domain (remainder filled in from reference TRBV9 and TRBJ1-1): DSGVTQTPKHLITATGQRVTLRCSPRSGDLSVYWYQQSLDQGLQFLIQYYNGEERAKGNILERFSAQQFPDLHSELNLSSLELGDSALYFCASSGGRLGAEAFFGQGTRLTVV.

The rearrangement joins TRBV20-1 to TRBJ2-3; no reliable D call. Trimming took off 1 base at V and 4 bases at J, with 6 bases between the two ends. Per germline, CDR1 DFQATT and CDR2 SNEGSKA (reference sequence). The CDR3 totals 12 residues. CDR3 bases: TGCAGTGCTAGAGGACTCCCAGATACGCAGTATTTT. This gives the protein CSARGLPDTQYF.

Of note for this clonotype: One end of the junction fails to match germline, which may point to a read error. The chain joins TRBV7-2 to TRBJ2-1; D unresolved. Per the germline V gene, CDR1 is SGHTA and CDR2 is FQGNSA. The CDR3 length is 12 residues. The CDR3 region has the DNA TGTGTCAGCAGCGTAGGGCTTAATGAGCAGTTCTTC. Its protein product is CVSSVGLNEQFF. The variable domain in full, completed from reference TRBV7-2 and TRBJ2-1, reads GAGVSQSPSNKVTEKGKDVELRCDPISGHTALYWYRQSLGQGLEFLIYFQGNSAPDKSGLPSDRFSAERTGGSVSTLTIQRTQQEDSAVYLCVSSVGLNEQFFGPGTRLTVL.

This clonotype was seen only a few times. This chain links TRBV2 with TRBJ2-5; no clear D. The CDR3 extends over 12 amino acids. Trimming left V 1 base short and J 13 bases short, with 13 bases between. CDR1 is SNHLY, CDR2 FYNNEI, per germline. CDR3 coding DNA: TGTGCCAGCAGTGAAGGTGGCAGGCGAAGGTACTTC. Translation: CASSEGGRRRYF.

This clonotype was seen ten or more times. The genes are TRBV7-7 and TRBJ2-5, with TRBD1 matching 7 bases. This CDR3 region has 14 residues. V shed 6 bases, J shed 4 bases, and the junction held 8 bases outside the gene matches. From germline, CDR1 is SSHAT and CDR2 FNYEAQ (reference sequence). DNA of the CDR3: TGTGCCAGCAGTTCTCGAGGGGGCGGAGAGACCCAGTACTTC. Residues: CASSSRGGGETQYF.